The 18 T cell receptor beta chains given below trace back to one sample, sequenced in a study of early T cells in non-severe SARS-CoV-2 infection. TCRdb passed the 5' RACE reads through MiXCR, listing each CDR3 protein once. The sample holds some 49,000 distinct CDR3 sequences; approximately 10% are singletons and the top ten take about 9.7%. The specimen was whole blood. These receptors were taken from an adult who was a healthcare worker with PCR-confirmed SARS-CoV-2 infection or an uninfected control (not recorded which).

This clonotype was seen at least ten times. CDR3 region: CASSHGRADTEAFF. CDR3 DNA sequence: TGTGCCAGCAGCCACGGCAGGGCGGACACTGAAGCTTTCTTT. The chain links TRBV5-4 to TRBJ1-1, with a weak D call TRBD1 (5 bases). There are 14 residues in the CDR3. In germline, CDR1 is SGHNT, CDR2 YYREEE (reference sequence). V was clipped by 4 bases and J by 3 bases, with 13 bases between them.

The V and J genes are TRBV7-3 and TRBJ1-1; D is unclear. This CDR3 has 13 amino acids. Per the germline V gene, CDR1 is SGHTA and CDR2 is FQGTGA. Trimming took off 2 bases at V and 0 bases at J, with 4 bases between the two ends. DNA of the CDR3: TGTGCCAGCAGCTTATACCTGAACACTGAAGCTTTCTTT. As protein: CASSLYLNTEAFF.

There are many counts of this clonotype. The gene calls are TRBV12-3 or TRBV12-4 and TRBJ1-1; D is uncertain. The CDR3 spans 11 residues. With 5 bases removed from V and 7 bases from J, the gap between germline ends came to 8 bases. The CDR3 DNA sequence: TGTGCCAGCAGTCAGACGCGTGAAGCTTTCTTT. It yields the protein CASSQTREAFF.

In this sample, this clonotype turned up a few times. A junction end diverges from the germline sequence, so it may reflect a read error. For the CDR3, the DNA is TGTGCTAGCAGCCGAGCGATTGACTATGGCTACACCTTC. Its translation: CASSRAIDYGYTF. The rearrangement joins TRBV7-7 to TRBJ1-2; D is unclear. The CDR3 totals 13 residues. Germline CDR1 and CDR2: SSHAT and FNYEAQ (reference sequence).

This clonotype was seen repeatedly, ten times or more. The chain combines TRBV27 with TRBJ2-1; a weak D match, TRBD2 (5 bases). V shed 3 bases and J shed 8 bases, with 14 bases lying between them. Looked up from germline, CDR1 is MNHEY and CDR2 is SMNVEV (reference sequence). The CDR3 sequence is 14 residues long. CDR3 nucleotide sequence: TGTGCCAGCAGTTTGCTGGGCGCGGGCTATGAGCAGTTCTTC. Its protein is CASSLLGAGYEQFF.

The chain is built from TRBV28 and TRBJ1-6; the D is unclear. This CDR3 has 13 residues. The germline CDR1 and CDR2 sequences are MDHEN and SYDVKM. Trimming left V 6 bases short and J 10 bases short, with 13 bases between. CDR3 in amino acids: CASRRALGSPLHF. CDR3 nucleotide sequence: TGTGCCAGCAGGAGGGCCCTGGGGTCACCCCTCCACTTT.

The table lists this clonotype with a few counts. The rearrangement links TRBV19 to TRBJ2-6, with 7 bases identical to TRBD1. Germline lookup yields CDR1 LNHDA and CDR2 SQIVND (reference sequence). The CDR3 contains 16 residues. With 4 bases clipped from V and 6 bases from J, the junction kept 9 bases outside the gene matches. The CDR3 DNA is TGTGCCAGTAGTACCTTACGACAGGGTAAGGCCAACGTCCTGACTTTC. Translating gives CASSTLRQGKANVLTF.

This clonotype was counted only a few times. This chain connects TRBV7-9 to TRBJ2-7; D uncertain. Trimming cost V 5 bases and J 1 base, with 12 bases left between them. The CDR3 totals 14 residues. Germline CDR1 is SEHNR and CDR2 is FQNEAQ (reference sequence). CDR3 sequence reads: CASSPSTPSYEQYF. The DNA for the CDR3 is TGTGCCAGCAGCCCCTCGACACCGTCCTACGAGCAGTACTTC.

The rearrangement links TRBV20-1 to TRBJ2-6, with no clear D. The CDR3 is made up of 13 amino acids. The germline V gene has CDR1 DFQATT and CDR2 SNEGSKA (reference sequence). V was trimmed by 4 bases and J by 2 bases, leaving 6 bases between them. This chain's CDR3 is CSAIAPGANVLTF. Here the CDR3 DNA reads TGCAGTGCTATAGCCCCTGGGGCCAACGTCCTGACTTTC.

By share, this clonotype counts as medium-sized (0.01 to 0.1%). The rearrangement joins TRBV2 to TRBJ2-5; 7 nucleotides agree with TRBD1. Germline assignment: CDR1 SNHLY and CDR2 FYNNEI. V shed 6 bases, J shed 4 bases, and the junction held 5 bases outside the gene matches. The CDR3 extends over 13 amino acids. Here the CDR3 reads CASRRQGLETQYF. As DNA, the CDR3 is TGTGCCAGCAGAAGACAGGGCTTAGAGACCCAGTACTTC. The variable domain in full, completed from reference TRBV2 and TRBJ2-5, reads EPEVTQTPSHQVTQMGQEVILRCVPISNHLYFYWYRQILGQKVEFLVSFYNNEISEKSEIFDDQFSVERPDGSNFTLKIRSTKLEDSAMYFCASRRQGLETQYFGPGTRLLVL.

Only a few counts were recorded for this clonotype. The chain carries TRBV28 and TRBJ2-7; the D is unclear. The germline V and J ends were trimmed by 8 bases and 2 bases, with 4 bases remaining between them. Germline V gives CDR1 MDHEN, CDR2 SYDVKM. The CDR3 is 10 residues long. CDR3 DNA: TGTGCCAGCGGGACCTACGAGCAGTACTTC. Its protein product is CASGTYEQYF.

This clonotype was seen only a few times. The genes are TRBV11-2 and TRBJ1-6; a possible D gene is TRBD1 (6 bases). V lost 4 bases to trimming and J lost 7 bases, with 11 bases between them. This CDR3 has 14 residues. CDR1 is SGHAT and CDR2 is FQNNGV in the germline V gene. This chain's CDR3 is CASSWGGRNSPLHF. In DNA, the CDR3 is TGTGCCAGCAGCTGGGGGGGCCGAAATTCACCCCTCCACTTT.

This clonotype was picked up many times. J is TRBJ1-2 and V is TRBV7-2; 7 bases agree with TRBD1. Germline V lookup: CDR1 SGHTA, CDR2 FQGNSA. Trimming took 4 bases from V and 4 from J; bases not matched to a gene: 6. This CDR3 contains 14 residues. CDR3 region: CASSYSTGPYGYTF. The CDR3 DNA is TGTGCCAGCAGCTACTCGACAGGGCCCTATGGCTACACCTTC.

The sample holds many counts of this clonotype. V is TRBV5-1 and J is TRBJ1-1, with D unclear. Germline assignment: CDR1 SGHRS and CDR2 YFSETQ. V lost 4 bases to trimming and J lost 0 bases, with 7 bases between them. This CDR3 is built from 13 residues. CDR3 protein: CASSNTMNTEAFF. The CDR3 nucleotides are TGCGCCAGCAGCAACACAATGAACACTGAAGCTTTCTTT.

This clonotype was detected many times. The chain couples TRBV19 to TRBJ1-2; maybe TRBD1 (5 bases). Germline assignment: CDR1 LNHDA and CDR2 SQIVND (reference sequence). The CDR3 length is 13 residues. V gave up 4 bases and J gave up 4 bases, with 10 bases separating them. This CDR3 reads CASSTRGPYGYTF. CDR3 sequence (DNA): TGTGCCAGTAGTACAAGGGGCCCCTATGGCTACACCTTC.

This clonotype was seen a handful of times. CDR3 sequence (DNA): TGCAGTGCTAGAGGGTTAAGGGACAGGCGCATTGAAAAACTGTTTTTT. Encoded protein: CSARGLRDRRIEKLFF. V gene TRBV20-1 combines with J gene TRBJ1-4; 8 bases are a match to TRBD1. The CDR3 sequence is 16 residues long. Germline lookup yields CDR1 DFQATT and CDR2 SNEGSKA (reference sequence). V shed 1 base and J 7 bases; nucleotides not matched to a gene: 11.

In its sample, this clonotype ranks as medium-sized. This rearrangement joins TRBV27 to TRBJ2-7; 9 bases agree with TRBD2. The CDR3 runs 14 residues. Germline values: CDR1 MNHEY, CDR2 SMNVEV (reference sequence). With 3 bases clipped from V and 6 bases from J, the junction kept 6 bases outside the gene matches. The CDR3 DNA follows: TGTGCCAGCAGTTTTGGGCTAGCGGGGTTCGAGCAGTACTTC. It is translated as CASSFGLAGFEQYF.

V and J are TRBV29-1 and TRBJ1-1, with TRBD1 as a possible D gene (5 bases). This CDR3 has 15 residues. Trimming removed 1 base from V and 4 bases from J, with 16 bases in between. Germline V lookup: CDR1 SQVTM, CDR2 ANQGSEA. The CDR3: CSVEGSGVSRTEAFF. The CDR3 DNA sequence: TGCAGCGTTGAAGGGTCGGGGGTCTCCCGCACTGAAGCTTTCTTT.